These T cell receptor beta chains were read from a single sample in a study of T-cell reconstitution after alpha-beta-depleted transplantation in children. TCRdb re-analysed the PCR reads in MiXCR, keeping a single row per CDR3 protein. Of approximately 4,600 distinct CDR3 sequences in the sample, 7.3% were seen once. The material sequenced was PBMCs, mostly from graft donor cells, taken 60 days after TCRalphabeta/CD19-depleted stem cell transplant. The receptors stem from a boy less than two years old who had a stem cell transplant for SCID, so the T cells may come from the graft donor. Each CDR3 is given with its conserved first and last residue. Fields, in order: D gene, J gene, clone size, V gene, CDR3 protein, CDR3 DNA. A D gene is named only where the DNA matches it firmly. Expanded clones get a size class; other rows say once, few or many, or leave the size out.

NA,TRBJ2-5,medium-sized,TRBV3-1,CASSHWAKETQYF,TGTGCCAGCAGCCATTGGGCTAAAGAGACCCAGTACTTC
NA,TRBJ2-1,medium-sized,TRBV20-1,CSARRLWTSYNEQFF,TGCAGTGCTAGACGACTTTGGACTTCCTACAATGAGCAGTTCTTC
TRBD1,TRBJ1-2,many,TRBV18,CASSPGQGNYGYTF,TGTGCCAGCTCACCGGGACAGGGGAACTATGGCTACACCTTC
NA,TRBJ1-4,NA,TRBV24-1,CATRRQIAPLNEKLFF,TGTGCCACCAGGCGGCAGATCGCGCCCCTTAATGAAAAACTGTTTTTT
NA,TRBJ2-2,many,TRBV6-5,CASIGFTGPLAGELFF,TGTGCCAGCATAGGGTTCACAGGTCCTCTCGCCGGGGAGCTGTTTTTT
NA,TRBJ2-7,medium-sized,TRBV27,CASSTLIGEQYF,TGTGCCAGCAGTACATTAATCGGGGAGCAGTACTTC
NA,TRBJ1-5,NA,TRBV5-3,CAMGPGLSGPQHF,TGTGCCATGGGCCCTGGGCTCTCTGGGCCCCAGCATTTT
TRBD1,TRBJ1-5,many,TRBV11-2,CASSLGQNPRIEPQHF,TGTGCCAGCAGCTTGGGACAGAACCCTCGAATTGAGCCCCAGCATTTT
TRBD1,TRBJ1-4,many,TRBV7-9,CASSGSRGRREKLFF,TGTGCCAGCAGCGGAAGCAGGGGGCGCCGGGAAAAACTGTTTTTT
NA,TRBJ1-6,medium-sized,TRBV18,CASSLQIGTLHF,TGTGCCAGCTCACTCCAAATAGGGACCCTCCACTTT
TRBD1,TRBJ2-7,few,TRBV4-2,CASSRDRSSYEQYF,TGTGCCAGCAGCCGGGACAGAAGCTCCTACGAGCAGTACTTC
NA,TRBJ2-2,once,TRBV5-3,CARSSGIPSGELFF,TGTGCCAGGAGCTCTGGGATTCCCTCCGGGGAGCTGTTTTTT
NA,TRBJ2-7,many,TRBV4-2,CASSPRFWGGGLYEQYF,TGTGCCAGCAGCCCTCGGTTCTGGGGGGGGGGCCTCTACGAGCAGTACTTC
NA,TRBJ2-1,medium-sized,TRBV21-1,CASSNLVQKVNEQFF,TGTGCCAGCAGCAATTTGGTACAAAAAGTGAATGAGCAGTTCTTC
NA,TRBJ1-1,many,TRBV19,CASSIAQGRDTEAFF,TGTGCCAGTAGTATAGCCCAGGGCCGGGACACTGAAGCTTTCTTT
TRBD1,TRBJ2-2,medium-sized,TRBV5-6,CASSPRKDRGSWTGELFF,TGTGCCAGCAGCCCCCGCAAGGACAGGGGGTCATGGACCGGGGAGCTGTTTTTT
NA,TRBJ1-2,many,TRBV7-9,CASSSYRVYGYTF,TGTGCCAGCAGCTCCTACCGAGTGTATGGCTACACCTTC
NA,TRBJ2-2,many,TRBV6-1,CASRWAGNTGELFF,TGTGCCAGCAGGTGGGCAGGGAACACCGGGGAGCTGTTTTTT
NA,TRBJ1-2,medium-sized,TRBV20-1,CSAPPSGCPEGYTF,TGCAGTGCCCCACCCTCAGGATGCCCGGAAGGCTACACCTTC
NA,TRBJ2-7,medium-sized,TRBV10-3,CAPGQGGYEQYF,TGTGCCCCGGGGCAGGGGGGCTACGAGCAGTACTTC
NA,TRBJ1-3,many,TRBV5-1,CASSWTSSERNTIYF,TGCGCCAGCAGCTGGACATCCTCAGAGCGAAACACCATATATTTT
TRBD1,TRBJ1-6,many,TRBV11-1,CASSLGRRDRVYNSPLHF,TGTGCCAGCAGCTTGGGGCGCCGGGACAGGGTCTATAATTCACCCCTCCACTTT
TRBD1,TRBJ1-5,many,TRBV15,CATSRGRGQGQPQHF,TGTGCCACCAGCAGAGGTAGGGGACAGGGTCAGCCCCAGCATTTT
TRBD2,TRBJ2-3,many,TRBV5-1,CASSLGGRADTQYF,TGCGCCAGCAGCTTGGGCGGGAGGGCAGATACGCAGTATTTT
TRBD1,TRBJ1-5,many,TRBV19,CASSPGTVRNQPQHF,TGTGCCAGTAGTCCCGGGACAGTAAGAAATCAGCCCCAGCATTTT
NA,TRBJ2-7,many,TRBV5-5,CASSLPSLRFSYEQYF,TGTGCCAGCAGCTTGCCCTCGCTAAGATTCTCCTACGAGCAGTACTTC
TRBD2,TRBJ2-3,many,TRBV5-6,CARAQGLATTHARGDRTDTQYF,TGTGCCAGGGCCCAGGGACTAGCAACGACCCACGCCCGCGGCGATCGCACAGATACGCAGTATTTT
NA,TRBJ2-7,NA,TRBV4-2,CASGPRLHLPTETYEQYF,TGTGCCAGCGGACCGAGGCTTCACCTCCCCACTGAGACCTACGAGCAGTACTTC
NA,TRBJ1-5,medium-sized,TRBV10-3,CAISGQYSNQPQHF,TGTGCCATCAGTGGACAGTATAGCAATCAGCCCCAGCATTTT